This is a list of T cell receptor beta chains from one sample in a study of blood T cells in healthy people across ages. TCRdb analysed the 5' RACE reads with MiXCR anew, one entry per CDR3 protein. The repertoire holds 350,000 to 450,000 distinct CDR3 sequences, with roughly half as singletons. The sample comprised blood. The source is a man aged 55 to 70 in good health. The CDR3 runs from the conserved cysteine through the conserved F or W. The D gene is left open where the match is weak. Expanded clones are given a class, and other clones once, few, many or no size at all.

v_call	j_call	d_call	clone_size	cdr3_aa	cdr3_nt
TRBV29-1	TRBJ1-1	.	.	CSVEEAGGAFF	TGCAGCGTTGAAGAGGCCGGGGGAGCTTTCTTT
TRBV6-5	TRBJ2-6	.	.	CASSYSIPGASSGANVLTF	TGTGCCAGCAGTTACTCGATTCCAGGGGCCAGCTCTGGGGCCAACGTCCTGACTTTC
TRBV4-2	TRBJ2-5	TRBD2	.	CASSQSGTRGQETQYF	TGTGCCAGCAGCCAATCCGGGACTAGGGGACAAGAGACCCAGTACTTC
TRBV21-1	TRBJ1-6	.	.	CASSANLTVSPLHF	TGTGCCAGCAGCGCTAATCTTACAGTGTCACCCCTCCACTTT
TRBV20-1	TRBJ2-3	.	few	CSARDSQTDTQYF	TGCAGTGCTAGAGATTCCCAGACAGATACGCAGTATTTT
TRBV2	TRBJ1-1	TRBD1	few	CASRSVTGHTEAFF	TGTGCCAGCAGGTCGGTGACAGGGCACACTGAAGCTTTCTTT
TRBV5-6	TRBJ1-1	.	.	CASSFTEAFF	TGTGCCAGCAGCTTCACTGAAGCTTTCTTT
TRBV7-2	TRBJ2-7	TRBD1	.	CASSQMTGPYEQYF	TGTGCCAGCAGCCAAATGACAGGGCCGTACGAGCAGTACTTC
TRBV10-3	TRBJ2-1	.	few	CAIKGEGEQFF	TGTGCCATCAAGGGCGAGGGTGAGCAGTTCTTC
TRBV7-9	TRBJ2-3	.	.	CASSPEGSADTQYF	TGTGCCAGCAGCCCGGAGGGGTCCGCAGATACGCAGTATTTT
TRBV29-1	TRBJ1-2	.	.	CSVHVRATPNYGYTF	TGCAGCGTTCACGTCAGGGCGACACCTAACTATGGCTACACCTTC
TRBV20-1	TRBJ1-2	TRBD1	.	CSAPSRSGTGKGFRTGYTF	TGCAGTGCTCCATCCCGCTCCGGGACAGGGAAGGGGTTCCGAACTGGCTACACCTTC
TRBV20-1	TRBJ2-6	TRBD1	.	CSATNPGTGASGANVLTF	TGCAGTGCTACCAATCCTGGGACAGGGGCCTCTGGGGCCAACGTCCTGACTTTC
TRBV29-1	TRBJ2-1	TRBD2	many	CSVVGGGEQFF	TGCAGCGTTGTGGGGGGGGGTGAGCAGTTCTTC
TRBV10-2	TRBJ2-7	.	.	CASTDFSYEQYF	TGCGCCAGCACGGATTTCTCCTACGAGCAGTACTTC
TRBV7-2	TRBJ2-3	.	few	CASSREYSGPDTQYF	TGTGCCAGCAGCCGGGAATATTCGGGCCCAGATACGCAGTATTTT
TRBV27	TRBJ2-7	TRBD2	many	CASSVFAGGGSEQYF	TGTGCCAGCAGTGTCTTCGCGGGGGGCGGATCCGAGCAGTACTTC
TRBV20-1	TRBJ1-4	.	.	CSAPPWAGEKLFF	TGCAGTGCTCCCCCATGGGCGGGGGAAAAACTGTTTTTT
TRBV6-2/TRBV6-3	TRBJ2-7	TRBD2	.	CASSYSPGRREYEQYF	TGTGCCAGCAGTTACTCTCCCGGGAGGCGCGAGTACGAGCAGTACTTC
TRBV7-2	TRBJ2-5	.	.	CASSLAAVRGAERYF	TGTGCCAGCAGCCTGGCAGCGGTACGGGGGGCTGAGCGGTACTTC
TRBV6-1	TRBJ2-5	TRBD2	once	CASILTSGGLETQYF	TGTGCCAGCATCTTAACTAGCGGGGGGCTCGAGACCCAGTACTTC
TRBV5-1	TRBJ2-7	.	once	CATQGGADPYNEQYF	TGCGCCACTCAAGGGGGTGCTGACCCTTACAATGAGCAGTACTTC
TRBV10-3	TRBJ2-1	TRBD2	.	CAISAAGVQFF	TGTGCCATCAGTGCAGCGGGAGTGCAGTTCTTC
TRBV6-6	TRBJ2-3	TRBD1	.	CASRLGGAGTDTQYF	TGTGCCAGCAGGCTAGGGGGCGCGGGCACAGATACGCAGTATTTT
TRBV12-3/TRBV12-4	TRBJ1-2	.	many	CASSSRVGYTF	TGTGCCAGCAGTTCCAGGGTTGGCTACACCTTC
TRBV20-1	TRBJ1-2	.	.	CSARLGGGDYGYTF	TGCAGTGCTAGGTTGGGGGGTGGCGACTATGGCTACACCTTC
TRBV10-3	TRBJ2-5	.	once	CASIISRFRETQYF	TGTGCCAGCATCATAAGTAGATTCCGGGAGACCCAGTACTTC
TRBV7-2	TRBJ2-3	.	once	CVSSSPLGKAVDTQYF	TGTGTCAGCAGCTCCCCCTTGGGCAAGGCGGTAGATACGCAGTATTTT
TRBV28	TRBJ2-3	TRBD2	.	CASSIESAGGTQYF	TGTGCCAGCAGTATAGAATCGGCGGGGGGTACGCAGTATTTT
TRBV29-1	TRBJ2-3	.	.	CSVEEGALDTQYF	TGCAGCGTTGAAGAGGGGGCATTAGATACGCAGTATTTT
TRBV12-3/TRBV12-4	TRBJ1-2	TRBD1	few	CASRRDRGLYGYTF	TGTGCCAGCAGGAGGGACAGGGGCTTGTATGGCTACACCTTC
TRBV7-2	TRBJ2-1	.	many	CASSVTDYNEQFF	TGTGCCAGCAGCGTGACGGACTACAATGAGCAGTTCTTC
TRBV10-1	TRBJ2-5	.	.	CASSENYQETPYF	TGCGCCAGCAGTGAGAACTACCAAGAGACCCCGTACTTC
TRBV4-2	TRBJ2-7	TRBD2	once	CASSQPGGSGVEQYF	TGTGCCAGCAGCCAACCGGGAGGATCCGGAGTCGAGCAGTACTTC
TRBV6-2/TRBV6-3	TRBJ2-7	.	many	CASSYSSSQIGEQYF	TGTGCCAGCAGTTACTCTTCTAGCCAGATTGGCGAGCAGTACTTC
TRBV7-2	TRBJ2-7	.	.	CASSLDGGLEQYF	TGTGCCAGCAGCCTAGACGGGGGGCTTGAGCAGTACTTC